This T cell receptor beta chain is drawn from a study of cytomegalovirus exposure and HLA in healthy donors. General study findings and limits: Donors belonging to an Asian-associated ancestry cluster reportedly showed fewer N-insertions in productive TCRs than the approximately 680-donor mean, according to what a later analysis found. Three chains tied to CMV proved CMV antigen-specific in vitro. Presence/absence analyses rested on an assumption that sequencing depth was roughly uniform across donors.

V was pared by 0 bases and J by 7 bases, with 15 bases between. The CDR3 spans 15 residues. Germline CDR1 and CDR2: SEHNR and FQNEAQ (reference sequence). The PCR had 60 Vbeta and 13 Jbeta primers. Profiling relied on immunoSEQ multiplex PCR, and the TCRdb table lists in-frame clones only, not all of them. Here the sample spans 150,000 to 200,000 clones, around 83% being singletons. This clone was detected a few times. Its antigen is as yet unknown. The sequence was collected from a man aged 50 to 59 in good health and CMV-seropositive. Material: PBMCs. The gene calls are TRBV7-9 and TRBJ1-2, with D tentatively TRBD1 (5 bases). The CDR3 is CASSLATLRDSGYTF. The CDR3 nucleotides are TGTGCCAGCAGCTTAGCTACACTCAGGGACTCTGGCTACACCTTC.